The 17 T cell receptor beta chains in this list originate from one sample, sequenced in a study of identical twins' blood T cells. MiXCR, applied by TCRdb to the 5' RACE reads, yields one record per CDR3 protein. Of roughly 380,000 distinct CDR3 sequences in the sample, about 28% were seen once. The sample was PBMCs. These TCRs come from a woman between 18 and 49 years old in good health.

This clonotype has a count of ten or more. The V and J genes are TRBV10-1 and TRBJ2-3; 7 positions match TRBD2. The CDR3 covers 16 residues. Trimming cost V 2 bases and J 4 bases; bases outside gene matches: 9. Germline V gives CDR1 WNHNN, CDR2 SYGVQD (reference sequence). The chain's CDR3 is CASSEIRGSFADTQYF. DNA of the CDR3: TGCGCCAGCAGTGAGATTCGCGGGAGCTTCGCAGATACGCAGTATTTT.

The table lists this clonotype with a few counts. V is TRBV29-1 and J is TRBJ1-5; maybe TRBD1 (5 bases). The CDR3 extends over 13 amino acids. Trimming removed 5 bases from V and 7 bases from J, with 15 bases in between. The germline V gene encodes CDR1 SQVTM and CDR2 ANQGSEA. The CDR3: CSVTRGDYQPQHF. As DNA, the CDR3 is TGCAGCGTTACACGGGGGGATTACCAGCCCCAGCATTTT.

The sample holds a few counts of this clonotype. The genes are TRBV3-1 and TRBJ1-1; TRBD1 is a possible D gene (5 bases). The germline CDR1 and CDR2 sequences are LGHDT and YNNKEL (reference sequence). This CDR3 region has 16 residues. With 4 bases removed from V and 1 base from J, the gap between germline ends came to 16 bases. The CDR3 DNA is TGTGCCAGCAGCCCCAAAGACGGGACGGGGAACACTGAAGCTTTCTTT. The encoded protein is CASSPKDGTGNTEAFF.

This clonotype has a handful of counts. The CDR3 here is CASSQEGHSTDTQYF. The CDR3 bases are TGCGCCAGCAGCCAAGAGGGTCATAGCACAGATACGCAGTATTTT. The chain joins TRBV4-3 to TRBJ2-3; no clear D gene. The V end was cut by 0 bases, the J end by 0 bases, with 7 bases between. The CDR3 totals 15 residues. CDR1 and CDR2 from the germline V gene are LGHNA and YSLEER.

This clonotype was seen a handful of times. J is TRBJ1-2 and V is TRBV6-1, with no clear D. Germline V gene sequence: CDR1 MNHNS, CDR2 SASEGT. V lost 10 bases and J lost 3, with 15 bases in between. The length of the CDR3 is 13 residues. The CDR3 sequence: CATSPGSDYGYTF. DNA of the CDR3: TGTGCCACCTCCCCCGGGTCTGACTATGGCTACACCTTC.

A few counts support this clonotype. In nucleotides, the CDR3 is TGTGCCAGCAAGTCGGACATTTACTACGAGCAGTACTTC. Residues: CASKSDIYYEQYF. This chain links TRBV2 with TRBJ2-7; weak D call: TRBD1 (5 bases). Germline values: CDR1 SNHLY, CDR2 FYNNEI. The CDR3 runs 13 residues. The V gene lost 7 bases and the J gene lost 3 bases, with 13 bases spanning the gap. Complete variable domain (other parts from reference TRBV2 and TRBJ2-7): EPEVTQTPSHQVTQMGQEVILRCVPISNHLYFYWYRQILGQKVEFLVSFYNNEISEKSEIFDDQFSVERPDGSNFTLKIRSTKLEDSAMYFCASKSDIYYEQYFGPGTRLTVT.

This chain links TRBV3-1 with TRBJ2-7, with D hard to call. The CDR3 sequence is 13 residues long. Trimming shortened V by 0 bases and J by 9 bases, and 12 bases separated the two germline ends. CDR1 is LGHDT and CDR2 is YNNKEL in the germline V gene (reference sequence). The CDR3 DNA sequence: TGTGCCAGCAGCCAAGACAGGAGCGCAGTGCAGTACTTC. As protein: CASSQDRSAVQYF.

This clonotype appeared a few times. The CDR3 here is CASSAPTGWYTEAFF. In nucleotides, the CDR3 is TGTGCCAGCAGTGCTCCGACAGGGTGGTACACTGAAGCTTTCTTT. The genes are TRBV2 and TRBJ1-1; 7 bases match TRBD1. Germline V lookup: CDR1 SNHLY, CDR2 FYNNEI. V lost 4 bases to trimming and J lost 3 bases; unmatched junction nucleotides: 8. The CDR3 contains 15 residues.

The chain links TRBV2 to TRBJ2-1; 9 nucleotides line up with TRBD1. The germline gives CDR1 SNHLY, CDR2 FYNNEI. V shed 6 bases, J shed 7 bases, and the junction held 4 bases outside the gene matches. The CDR3 consists of 13 residues. CDR3 sequence reads: CASSRDRVNEQFF. CDR3 sequence (DNA): TGTGCCAGCAGCCGGGACAGGGTAAATGAGCAGTTCTTC.

Details on this clonotype: An end of the junction does not agree with germline; a read error may underlie this. The J gene is TRBJ2-3, the V gene TRBV11-2; a weak D match, TRBD2 (5 bases). Per the germline V gene, CDR1 is SGHAT and CDR2 is FQNNGV. The CDR3 runs to 16 residues. CDR3 coding DNA: TGTGCCAGCAGATTAGCGCCGACGAGGGGCACAGATACGCAGTATTTT. Translation: CASRLAPTRGTDTQYF. Using reference TRBV11-2 and TRBJ2-3 for the parts outside the CDR3, the full variable domain is EAGVAQSPRYKIIEKRQSVAFWCNPISGHATLYWYQQILGQGPKLLIQFQNNGVVDDSQLPKDRFSAERLKGVDSTLKIQPAKLEDSAVYLCASRLAPTRGTDTQYFGPGTRLTVL.

The chain has TRBV29-1 and TRBJ1-2; D not certain. Deletions cut 4 bases from V and 6 bases from J, with 3 bases between. In germline, CDR1 is SQVTM, CDR2 ANQGSEA. The length of the CDR3 is 9 residues. The CDR3: CSVADGYTF. CDR3 coding DNA: TGCAGCGTTGCGGATGGCTACACCTTC. Full variable domain (outside the CDR3, taken from reference TRBV29-1 and TRBJ1-2): SAVISQKPSRDICQRGTSLTIQCQVDSQVTMMFWYRQQPGQSLTLIATANQGSEATYESGFVIDKFPISRPNLTFSTLTVSNMSPEDSSIYLCSVADGYTFGSGTRLTVV.

With respect to this clonotype: The junction departs from germline at one end; a sequencing error may be responsible. The V call is TRBV5-8, the J call TRBJ1-4, with D perhaps TRBD1 (5 bases). The CDR3 runs 15 residues. The germline V gene encodes CDR1 SGHTS and CDR2 YDEGEE. CDR3 in amino acids: CASNLGQGGSEKLFF. In DNA, the CDR3 is TGTGCCAGCAACTTGGGCCAGGGAGGTAGTGAAAAACTGTTTTTT.

This clonotype was seen at least ten times. The genes are TRBV20-1 and TRBJ1-1; a possible D gene is TRBD1 (5 bases). The CDR3 is 12 residues long. CDR1 and CDR2 (germline): DFQATT, SNEGSKA (reference sequence). Trimming stripped 6 bases from V and 7 bases from J, with 15 bases between. CDR3 amino acids: CSAPTDGGEAFF. Here the CDR3 DNA reads TGCAGTGCGCCGACTGACGGGGGTGAAGCTTTCTTT.

This clonotype was recorded a few times. This chain connects TRBV5-1 to TRBJ1-1; perhaps TRBD1 as D (5 bases). The V end lost 5 bases, the J end lost 5 bases, and 13 bases lay between the germline ends. Per germline, CDR1 SGHRS and CDR2 YFSETQ. The CDR3 runs 13 residues. The CDR3 here is CASRPGGLTEAFF. The CDR3 region has the DNA TGCGCCAGCAGACCGGGGGGGTTAACTGAAGCTTTCTTT.

The table lists this clonotype with a few counts. At one boundary the junction diverges from the germline segment, which might be a read error. The V gene is TRBV5-1, the J gene TRBJ1-1; D is uncertain. CDR3 length: 13 residues. Germline-derived CDR1 and CDR2 are SGHRS and YFSETQ. For the CDR3, the DNA is TGCGTCAGCAGCTTCCAGGTTGGCACTGAAGCTTTCTTT. As protein: CVSSFQVGTEAFF.

This chain connects TRBV20-1 to TRBJ1-1; D gene unclear. Germline V gene data show CDR1 as DFQATT and CDR2 as SNEGSKA (reference sequence). There are 13 residues in the CDR3. Between the trimmed V and J ends, which lost 3 bases and 3 bases, there was a span of 11 bases. CDR3 bases: TGCAGTGCTAGTGGAACGGCGGACACTGAAGCTTTCTTT. This translates into CSASGTADTEAFF.

This clonotype was picked up a small number of times. The chain uses TRBV7-2 and TRBJ1-4, with D possibly matching TRBD1 (6 bases). This CDR3 has 14 residues. Germline V gene data show CDR1 as SGHTA and CDR2 as FQGNSA. V was cut by 2 bases and J by 8 bases, with 12 bases left in between. The CDR3 DNA follows: TGTGCCAGCAGCTTAAGGGGGGCAGAGGAAAAACTGTTTTTT. Protein: CASSLRGAEEKLFF.